The 5 T cell receptor beta chains given below trace back to one sample, sequenced in a study of blood T cell repertoires in COVID-19. TCRdb's copy holds only in-frame clones and misses some; the assay was immunoSEQ multiplex PCR. Of about 220,000 clones in the sample, around 80% were seen once. Source material: peripheral blood. These TCRs come from a woman in her seventies with acute or convalescent COVID-19.

The chain links TRBV30 to TRBJ1-2, with 7 bases lining up with TRBD1. V gave up 5 bases and J gave up 7 bases; unmatched junction bases: 19. CDR1 is GTSNPN, CDR2 SVGIG, per germline (reference sequence). The CDR3 sequence is 16 residues long. In DNA, the CDR3 is TGTGCCTGGGACGCTGAATATTTGGAGGGGGCGGCTGGCTACACCTTC. This gives the protein CAWDAEYLEGAAGYTF.

The V and J genes are TRBV7-2 and TRBJ2-5; 7 bases match TRBD2. CDR1 is SGHTA and CDR2 is FQGNSA in the germline V gene. The CDR3 has 15 amino acids. V was pared by 3 bases and J by 1 base, with 5 bases of the junction left unmatched. CDR3 nucleotide sequence: TGTGCCAGCAGCTTTACCTCTAGCGGCCAAGAGACCCAGTACTTC. Translating it yields CASSFTSSGQETQYF.

This clone turned up a few times. The chain joins TRBV5-1 to TRBJ2-7; 9 bases agree with TRBD1. The CDR3 spans 16 residues. V trimming: 3 bases; J trimming: 9 bases; junction bases outside the gene matches: 16. Germline V gene sequence: CDR1 SGHRS, CDR2 YFSETQ. The DNA for the CDR3 is TGCGCCAGCAGCTCAGACCCGGGACAGGGAGCCACTCGGCAGTACTTC. It codes for CASSSDPGQGATRQYF.

This chain uses TRBV7-2 with TRBJ1-5; D is unclear. Germline V gives CDR1 SGHTA, CDR2 FQGNSA. This CDR3 is 16 amino acids long. The ends were cut back, 3 bases at V and 4 bases at J, with 16 bases in the middle. The DNA of the CDR3 is TGTGCCAGCAGCTTTAATTCCGTGGCAGGTAATCAGCCCCAGCATTTT. Translating it yields CASSFNSVAGNQPQHF.

The rearrangement links TRBV4-1 to TRBJ2-3; 8 bases agree with TRBD2. The V segment lost 3 bases and the J segment 5 bases; nucleotides outside the gene matches: 10. The CDR3 contains 16 residues. Germline V lookup: CDR1 MGHRA, CDR2 YSYEKL. CDR3 amino acids: CASSHLQAGAEDTQYF. In DNA, the CDR3 is TGCGCCAGCAGCCACCTTCAAGCGGGGGCAGAAGATACGCAGTATTTT.